This entry concerns a single T cell receptor beta chain. Its matching antigen is unknown. The study ran its PCR with 60 Vbeta and 13 Jbeta primers. Sequencing used immunoSEQ multiplex PCR; TCRdb keeps in-frame clones, though not all of them. The sample has 90,000 to 120,000 clones; 81% are singletons. Germline V gives CDR1 SGHVS, CDR2 FQNEAQ. V was pared by 0 bases and J by 6 bases, with 6 bases between. The CDR3 is 14 residues long. The data were taken from a study of cytomegalovirus exposure and HLA in healthy donors. Study outcomes and limitations: Later analysis identified a missense DCLRE1C variant that was linked to TCR beta V- and J-gene trimming. An Asian-associated ancestry cluster reportedly showed fewer N-insertions than the approximately 670-donor mean in a later analysis. Reportedly, diagnosis of cytomegalovirus status by the classifier showed high specificity and sensitivity.

The receptor was derived from a young man in good health and CMV-seronegative. The V and J genes are TRBV7-8 and TRBJ1-6, with D perhaps matching TRBD1 (6 bases). Sequenced: PBMCs. The CDR3 coding sequence is TGTGCCAGCAGCTTAGCAGGGGGTAATTCACCCCTCCACTTT. This sequence encodes CASSLAGGNSPLHF.